The 4 T cell receptor beta chains below all came from one sample that was sequenced in a study of T cell changes during pregnancy in multiple sclerosis. Produced via immunoSEQ multiplex PCR; TCRdb's table is partial and in-frame only. The top ten clones hold 0.75% to 0.95% of a sample with more than 100,000 clones, around nine tenths of them seen once. Here the sequenced sample was peripheral blood, taken after pregnancy. These receptors were collected from a female donor with multiple sclerosis, enrolled in a pregnancy study.

The J gene is TRBJ2-3, the V gene TRBV10-3; 10 bases fit TRBD2. CDR3 length: 16 residues. With V trimmed by 4 bases and J by 0 bases, 4 bases remained unmatched. Germline CDR1 ENHRY, CDR2 SYGVKD. CDR3 sequence reads: CAISALAGGSTDTQYF. CDR3 bases: TGTGCCATCAGTGCCTTAGCGGGAGGAAGCACAGATACGCAGTATTTT.

The J gene is TRBJ2-5, the V gene TRBV13; 10 bases align to TRBD1. The CDR3 has 15 amino acids. V was pared by 4 bases and J by 5 bases, with 7 bases of the junction left unmatched. Germline CDR1 is PRHDT and CDR2 is FYEKMQ (reference sequence). The CDR3, as DNA: TGTGCCAGCAGCTACAGGACAGGGGGACTGGAGACCCAGTACTTC. It specifies CASSYRTGGLETQYF.

The chain recombines TRBV6-5 with TRBJ1-1; D is possibly TRBD1 (5 bases). The CDR3 has 15 residues. The V end was cut by 7 bases, the J end by 1 base, with 16 bases between. CDR1 and CDR2 from the germline V gene are MNHEY and SVGAGI. This chain's CDR3 is CASTDPGRGNTEAFF. The CDR3 DNA reads as TGTGCCAGCACCGACCCGGGGAGGGGGAACACTGAAGCTTTCTTT.

The genes are TRBV15 and TRBJ2-7; 8 bases match TRBD1. J gave up 1 base and V 4 bases, and 3 bases lay outside the gene matches. Germline V gene lookup returns CDR1 LNHNV and CDR2 YYDKDF (reference sequence). This CDR3 spans 14 amino acids. The CDR3 here is CATSTGTGSYEQYF. The CDR3 DNA follows: TGTGCCACCAGCACCGGGACAGGATCCTACGAGCAGTACTTC.